Listed below are T cell receptor beta chains from one sample, sequenced in a study of blood T cell repertoires in COVID-19. Generated by immunoSEQ multiplex PCR, the TCRdb table keeps only in-frame clones and is missing some. The sample lists 300,000 to 400,000 clones, about 93% seen once, with around 3.5% in the top ten. The sample was peripheral blood. Receptors originate from a woman younger than 30 who had recovered from COVID-19. Each CDR3 is given with its conserved first and last residue. A D gene is named only where the DNA matches it firmly. Clone sizes are given selectively: once, few, many, or a class where the clone is expanded.

V gene	D gene	J gene	clone size	CDR3 protein	CDR3 DNA
TRBV19	NA	TRBJ1-1	NA	CASSIPVRGNTEAFF	TGTGCCAGTAGTATACCCGTTAGGGGGAACACTGAAGCTTTCTTT
TRBV6-2/TRBV6-3	NA	TRBJ1-5	NA	CASSPLGVGVSNQPQHF	TGTGCCAGCAGCCCCCTGGGCGTGGGAGTAAGCAATCAGCCCCAGCATTTT
TRBV5-4	NA	TRBJ1-4	once	CASSLKTGTSNEKLFF	TGTGCCAGCAGCCTCAAAACCGGGACATCTAATGAAAAACTGTTTTTT
TRBV19	NA	TRBJ1-1	NA	CASSIEGARPNTEAFF	TGTGCCAGTAGTATAGAGGGGGCCAGACCCAACACTGAAGCTTTCTTT
TRBV9	TRBD2	TRBJ2-1	NA	CASSPGTSGNYYNEQFF	TGTGCCAGCAGCCCCGGGACTAGCGGGAACTACTACAATGAGCAGTTCTTC
TRBV12-3/TRBV12-4	NA	TRBJ2-3	NA	CASTHRGTDTQYF	TGTGCCAGCACCCATCGCGGGACAGATACGCAGTATTTT
TRBV4-3	NA	TRBJ1-3	NA	CASSQDVYGSGNTIYF	TGCGCCAGCAGCCAAGATGTTTACGGTTCTGGAAACACCATATATTTT
TRBV4-3	TRBD1	TRBJ1-3	NA	CASSQGYTGVGNTIYF	TGCGCCAGCAGCCAAGGGTACACAGGGGTTGGAAACACCATATATTTT
TRBV9	TRBD1	TRBJ1-1	NA	CASSGGQGVGTEAFF	TGTGCCAGCAGCGGCGGACAGGGGGTGGGCACTGAAGCTTTCTTT
TRBV7-9	NA	TRBJ1-1	NA	CASSLSSGDGTEAFF	TGTGCCAGCAGCTTATCATCGGGGGATGGCACTGAAGCTTTCTTT
TRBV6-1	NA	TRBJ1-3	NA	CASSERSSGNTIYF	TGTGCCAGCAGTGAACGTAGCTCTGGAAACACCATATATTTT
TRBV7-9	NA	TRBJ2-2	NA	CASSPPDSTGELFF	TGTGCCAGCAGCCCGCCTGATAGCACCGGGGAGCTGTTTTTT